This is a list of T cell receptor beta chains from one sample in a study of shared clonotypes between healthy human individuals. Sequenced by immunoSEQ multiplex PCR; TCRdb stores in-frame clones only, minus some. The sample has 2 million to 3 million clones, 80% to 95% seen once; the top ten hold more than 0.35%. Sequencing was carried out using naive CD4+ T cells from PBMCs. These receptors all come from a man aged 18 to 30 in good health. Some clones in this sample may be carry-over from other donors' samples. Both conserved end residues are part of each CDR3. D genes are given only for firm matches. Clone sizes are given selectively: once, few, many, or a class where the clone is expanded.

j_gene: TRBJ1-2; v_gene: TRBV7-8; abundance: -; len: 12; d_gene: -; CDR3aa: CASSLVDYGYTF; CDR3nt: TGTGCCAGCAGCTTAGTAGACTATGGCTACACCTTC
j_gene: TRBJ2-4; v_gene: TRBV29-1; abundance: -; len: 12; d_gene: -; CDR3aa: CSVGLAKNIQYF; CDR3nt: TGCAGCGTTGGGCTAGCCAAAAACATTCAGTACTTC
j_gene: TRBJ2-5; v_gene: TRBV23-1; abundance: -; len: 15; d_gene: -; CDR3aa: CASSGNRRARETQYF; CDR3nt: TGCGCCAGCAGTGGCAATCGTAGGGCGCGAGAGACCCAGTACTTC
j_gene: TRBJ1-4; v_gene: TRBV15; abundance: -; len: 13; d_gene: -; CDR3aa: CATSRVGWEKLFF; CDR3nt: TGTGCCACCAGCAGAGTGGGGTGGGAAAAACTGTTTTTT
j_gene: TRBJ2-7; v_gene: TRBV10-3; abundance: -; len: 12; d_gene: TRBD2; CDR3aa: CAIGRAGGEQYF; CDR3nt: TGTGCCATCGGAAGAGCGGGAGGGGAGCAGTACTTC
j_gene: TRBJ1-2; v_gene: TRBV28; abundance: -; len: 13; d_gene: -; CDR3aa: CASTQRQAYGYTF; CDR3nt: TGTGCCAGCACCCAACGGCAGGCCTATGGCTACACCTTC
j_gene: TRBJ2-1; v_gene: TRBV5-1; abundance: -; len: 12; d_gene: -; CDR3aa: CATRLNNGEQFF; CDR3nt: TGCGCCACCCGCCTCAACAACGGTGAGCAGTTCTTC
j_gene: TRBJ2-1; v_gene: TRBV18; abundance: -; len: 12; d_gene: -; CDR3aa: CASSPAVGGQFF; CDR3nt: TGTGCCAGCTCACCAGCGGTCGGGGGGCAGTTCTTC
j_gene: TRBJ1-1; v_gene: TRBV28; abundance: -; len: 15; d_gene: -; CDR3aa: CASRVTGKGGPEAFF; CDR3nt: TGTGCCAGCAGAGTTACAGGGAAAGGGGGTCCCGAAGCTTTCTTT
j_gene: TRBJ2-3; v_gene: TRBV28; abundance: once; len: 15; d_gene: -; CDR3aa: CASAEVGIYTDTQYF; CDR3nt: TGTGCCAGTGCAGAGGTGGGGATTTACACAGATACGCAGTATTTT
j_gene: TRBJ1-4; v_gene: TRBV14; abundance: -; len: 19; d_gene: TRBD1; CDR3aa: CASSSFGTGRYLTNEKLFF; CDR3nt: TGTGCCAGCAGCTCGTTCGGGACAGGGAGATATTTAACTAATGAAAAACTGTTTTTT
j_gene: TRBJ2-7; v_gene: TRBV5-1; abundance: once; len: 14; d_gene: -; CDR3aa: CASSLEVPPYEQYF; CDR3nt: TGCGCCAGCAGCTTGGAGGTCCCTCCCTACGAGCAGTACTTC
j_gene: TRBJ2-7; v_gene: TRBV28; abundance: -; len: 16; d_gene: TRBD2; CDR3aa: CASSSGGASGSYEQYF; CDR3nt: TGTGCCAGCAGTTCTGGCGGGGCTAGCGGGAGTTACGAGCAGTACTTC
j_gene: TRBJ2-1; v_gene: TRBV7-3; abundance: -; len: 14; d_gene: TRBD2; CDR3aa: CASSLISGVSALFF; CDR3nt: TGTGCCAGCAGCTTAATAAGCGGGGTGTCAGCGCTGTTCTTC
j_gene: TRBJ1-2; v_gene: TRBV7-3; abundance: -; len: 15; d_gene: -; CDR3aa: CASSFVPQSNYGYTF; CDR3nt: TGTGCCAGCAGCTTTGTTCCTCAGTCTAACTATGGCTACACCTTC
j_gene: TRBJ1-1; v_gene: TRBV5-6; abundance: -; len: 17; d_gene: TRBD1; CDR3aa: CASSLSPELGTVGKAFF; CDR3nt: TGTGCCAGCAGCTTAAGCCCCGAACTTGGGACAGTGGGGAAAGCTTTCTTT
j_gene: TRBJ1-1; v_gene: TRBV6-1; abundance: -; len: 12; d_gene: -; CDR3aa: CASSELGYEAFF; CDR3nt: TGTGCCAGCAGTGAATTGGGTTATGAAGCTTTCTTT
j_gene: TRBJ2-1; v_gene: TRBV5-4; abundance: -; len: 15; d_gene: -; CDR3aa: CASSLGEGNYNEQFF; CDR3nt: TGTGCCAGCAGCTTGGGTGAGGGAAACTACAATGAGCAGTTCTTC
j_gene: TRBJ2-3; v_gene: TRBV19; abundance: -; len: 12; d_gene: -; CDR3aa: CASSLPPDTQYF; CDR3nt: TGTGCCAGTAGTTTGCCACCCGATACGCAGTATTTT
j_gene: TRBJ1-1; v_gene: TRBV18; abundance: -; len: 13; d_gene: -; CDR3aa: CASSAQGWTEAFF; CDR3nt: TGTGCCAGCTCAGCACAGGGTTGGACTGAAGCTTTCTTT
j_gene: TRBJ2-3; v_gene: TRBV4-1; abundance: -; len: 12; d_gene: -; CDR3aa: CASSSRLGTQYF; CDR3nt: TGCGCCAGCAGCTCCCGTTTGGGTACGCAGTATTTT
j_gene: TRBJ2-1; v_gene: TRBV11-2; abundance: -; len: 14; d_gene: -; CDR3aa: CASTDVRFTDEQFF; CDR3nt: TGTGCCAGCACCGATGTGCGGTTCACGGATGAGCAGTTCTTC
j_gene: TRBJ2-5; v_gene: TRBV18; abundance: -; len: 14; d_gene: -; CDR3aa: CASSPPGPQETQYF; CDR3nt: TGTGCCAGCTCACCACCTGGACCTCAAGAGACCCAGTACTTC